Shown below are 16 T cell receptor beta chains from a single sample sequenced in a study of OX40 agonist ivuxolimab in advanced cancers. Libraries were prepared by immunoSEQ multiplex PCR; TCRdb keeps only in-frame clonotypes and omits some of them. The data hold 65,000 to 95,000 clones, with approximately 85% observed a single time. The input for sequencing was CD4+ or CD8+ T cells sorted from blood, taken in a trial of the OX40 agonist ivuxolimab. Receptors originate from an adult with an advanced solid tumor such as melanoma, head and neck, liver or kidney cancer.

The chain is built from TRBV4-3 and TRBJ2-7, with a possible D match to TRBD1 (6 bases). The V and J ends lost 5 bases and 2 bases respectively, with 13 bases between them. The germline V gene has CDR1 LGHNA and CDR2 YSLEER. The CDR3 is 14 residues long. CDR3 sequence: CASSTQGSTYEQYF. The CDR3 DNA reads as TGCGCCAGCAGCACTCAGGGGAGTACCTACGAGCAGTACTTC.

This chain links TRBV6-1 with TRBJ1-2; TRBD1 matches at 9 bases. This CDR3 is 13 amino acids long. The ends lost 2 bases at V and 8 bases at J; junction bases unmatched: 3. In germline, CDR1 is MNHNS, CDR2 SASEGT. The CDR3 reads CASSENRGHGYTF. CDR3 DNA sequence: TGTGCCAGCAGTGAAAACAGGGGGCACGGCTACACCTTC.

This sequence joins TRBV29-1 and TRBJ1-1; D remains ambiguous. Germline CDR1 is SQVTM and CDR2 is ANQGSEA. This CDR3 is 13 amino acids long. CDR3 sequence: CTGRRGMDTEAFF. The DNA for the CDR3 is TGCACCGGAAGGCGGGGAATGGACACTGAAGCTTTCTTT.

The J gene is TRBJ2-1, the V gene TRBV9; TRBD2 matches 11 bases. Germline CDR1 reads SGDLS; CDR2 reads YYNGEE. This CDR3 is built from 16 residues. The J segment lost 7 bases and the V segment lost 3 bases, leaving 9 bases of the junction unmatched. This chain's CDR3 is CASSDVAGGPMNEQFF. Here the CDR3 DNA reads TGTGCCAGCAGCGACGTAGCGGGGGGGCCTATGAATGAGCAGTTCTTC.

The gene calls are TRBV2 and TRBJ1-2, with D hard to call. The germline V gene has CDR1 SNHLY and CDR2 FYNNEI. This CDR3 is 12 amino acids long. The V gene lost 6 bases and the J gene lost 6 bases, with 11 bases spanning the gap. Here the CDR3 DNA reads TGTGCCAGCAGGGCGACGCAACATGGCTACACCTTC. Its protein is CASRATQHGYTF.

A word on this clone: This sample also contains other DNA sequences that code for the same CDR3. The chain carries TRBV6-4 and TRBJ2-7, with unresolved D. V lost 5 bases and J lost 1, with 6 bases in between. The CDR3 is 12 residues long. Looked up from germline, CDR1 is MRHNA and CDR2 is SNTAGT. CDR3 protein: CASSLRSYEQYF. CDR3 nucleotide sequence: TGTGCCAGCAGTTTAAGGTCCTACGAGCAGTACTTC.

This rearrangement joins TRBV19 to TRBJ2-7; D gene ambiguous. V was cut by 1 base and J by 1 base, with 11 bases left in between. In germline, CDR1 is LNHDA, CDR2 SQIVND (reference sequence). The CDR3 runs 15 residues. The CDR3 loop reads CASSIAAPRSYEQYF. For the CDR3, the DNA is TGTGCCAGTAGTATAGCAGCCCCACGTTCCTACGAGCAGTACTTC.

The chain is built from TRBV5-1 and TRBJ1-2; no firm D call. Germline assignment: CDR1 SGHRS and CDR2 YFSETQ. This CDR3 has 12 amino acids. The V and J ends lost 1 base and 7 bases respectively, with 8 bases between them. This CDR3 is CASSLRFGGYTF. CDR3 sequence (DNA): TGCGCCAGCAGCTTGAGGTTCGGTGGCTACACCTTC.

This clone was seen just once. This chain links TRBV19 with TRBJ2-7, with 11 bases that match TRBD2. The CDR3 is 15 residues long. Germline CDR1 reads LNHDA; CDR2 reads SQIVND (reference sequence). With V trimmed by 4 bases and J by 4 bases, 6 bases remained unmatched. The CDR3 protein is CASSTLTSGKYEQYF. The CDR3 DNA is TGTGCCAGTAGTACCCTGACTAGCGGGAAGTACGAGCAGTACTTC.

The chain is built from TRBV21-1 and TRBJ1-5. TRBV21-1 counts as a pseudogene. The CDR3 consists of 17 residues. DNA of the CDR3: TGTGCCAGCCCGCCGGTAGGGGGGCCGACGGGCAATCAGCCCCAGCATTTT. Its protein is CASPPVGGPTGNQPQHF.

The chain has TRBV27 and TRBJ2-2, with D perhaps TRBD1 or TRBD2 (6 bases each). In germline, CDR1 is MNHEY, CDR2 SMNVEV (reference sequence). The CDR3 is made up of 16 amino acids. Trimming took off 8 bases at V and 0 bases at J, with 16 bases between the two ends. Here the CDR3 reads CASGLRGDPNTGELFF. DNA for the CDR3: TGTGCCAGCGGCTTGAGGGGGGATCCGAACACCGGGGAGCTGTTTTTT.

The J gene is TRBJ2-6, the V gene TRBV7-9, with 11 positions matching TRBD2. This CDR3 spans 17 amino acids. Germline CDR1 reads SEHNR; CDR2 reads FQNEAQ (reference sequence). Trimming cost V 3 bases and J 2 bases; bases outside gene matches: 3. CDR3 in amino acids: CASSFILAGAGANVLTF. CDR3 nucleotides: TGTGCCAGCAGCTTCATACTAGCGGGAGCTGGGGCCAACGTCCTGACTTTC.

The V and J genes are TRBV11-2 and TRBJ2-1; the D is unclear. This CDR3 region has 15 residues. Between the trimmed V and J ends, which lost 4 bases and 2 bases, there was a span of 12 bases. From germline, CDR1 is SGHAT and CDR2 FQNNGV. The CDR3 reads CASSSELSAYNEQFF. The CDR3 DNA is TGTGCCAGCAGCTCAGAGCTTTCGGCCTACAATGAGCAGTTCTTC.

This clone was counted between two and nine times. This rearrangement joins TRBV2 to TRBJ1-1, with 8 bases matching TRBD1. The CDR3 length is 17 residues. From germline, CDR1 is SNHLY and CDR2 FYNNEI. The V and J ends lost 1 base and 6 bases, in that order; junction bases with no gene match: 13. CDR3 in amino acids: CASSEVGRQGRGAEAFF. CDR3 bases: TGTGCCAGCAGTGAAGTGGGGCGACAGGGGCGGGGGGCTGAAGCTTTCTTT.

The CDR3: CASRAQRGNTGELFF. The CDR3 DNA follows: TGTGCCAGCAGGGCCCAGAGGGGAAACACCGGGGAGCTGTTTTTT. V gene TRBV7-2 combines with J gene TRBJ2-2; perhaps D is TRBD1 or TRBD2 (5 bases each). This CDR3 is 15 amino acids long. Germline CDR1 is SGHTA and CDR2 is FQGNSA. Trimming stripped 6 bases from V and 2 bases from J, with 13 bases between.

The chain links TRBV5-1 to TRBJ2-5, with D maybe TRBD2 (6 bases). The length of the CDR3 is 15 residues. Germline CDR1 is SGHRS and CDR2 is YFSETQ. Trimming removed 0 bases from V and 6 bases from J, with 15 bases in between. The chain's CDR3 is CASSLAVGGRKTQYF. As DNA, the CDR3 is TGCGCCAGCAGCTTGGCCGTGGGGGGTCGGAAGACCCAGTACTTC.